Following are 18 T cell receptor beta chains from one sample sequenced in a study of cytomegalovirus exposure and HLA in healthy donors (dated by TCRdb to about 2017). Libraries were prepared through the immunoSEQ multiplex PCR assay. The multiplex PCR relied on a mix of 60 forward primers for TCR Vbeta segments and 13 reverse primers for TCR Jbeta segments. What TCRdb holds here is the immuneACCESS table cut down to in-frame rearrangements. Part of the clones is not present; checked against another copy, under half of the missing clones reflect an unresolved V gene, and the others are unexplained. This sample comprises approximately 160,000 clones, 68% of them detected only once. The ten largest account for approximately 1.3% of the sample. The material sequenced was PBMCs. The receptor set was obtained from a man aged 45-60 years in good health and CMV-seronegative.

V gene TRBV6-1 combines with J gene TRBJ1-1, with TRBD1 matching 7 bases. Per the germline V gene, CDR1 is MNHNS and CDR2 is SASEGT. This CDR3 region has 13 residues. The V gene end was trimmed by 5 bases and the J gene end by 7 bases; junction bases not matched to a gene: 7. The CDR3 loop reads CASSLGQLFEAFF. The CDR3 bases are TGTGCCAGCAGTTTGGGACAGCTTTTTGAAGCTTTCTTT.

This chain connects TRBV4-3 to TRBJ1-1; D might be TRBD1 (5 bases). V lost 4 bases, J lost 3 bases, and 15 bases lay in between. Germline CDR1 reads LGHNA; CDR2 reads YSLEER. The CDR3 has 15 residues. DNA for the CDR3: TGCGCCAGCAGCCGCACGTGGGGGGGGGACACTGAAGCTTTCTTT. It is translated as CASSRTWGGDTEAFF.

The V call is TRBV6-1, the J call TRBJ2-1, with D perhaps matching TRBD2 (5 bases). This CDR3 has 16 residues. Germline V CDR1 and CDR2: MNHNS, SASEGT. V lost 2 bases and J lost 0, with 11 bases in between. CDR3 sequence reads: CASSEFVASSYNEQFF. CDR3 coding DNA: TGTGCCAGCAGTGAATTCGTAGCGAGCTCCTACAATGAGCAGTTCTTC.

The rearrangement uses TRBV5-4 and TRBJ1-6; D perhaps matches TRBD1 (6 bases). The CDR3 loop spans 13 amino acids. Between the trimmed V and J ends, which lost 4 bases and 7 bases, there was a span of 9 bases. Germline assignment: CDR1 SGHNT and CDR2 YYREEE (reference sequence). The CDR3 is CASSPGQNSPLHF. Written as DNA, the CDR3 is TGTGCCAGCAGCCCTGGACAGAATTCACCCCTCCACTTT.

This chain uses TRBV9 with TRBJ2-2, with D possibly TRBD2 on 5 matching bases. This CDR3 comprises 16 residues. Trimming removed 0 bases at V and 7 bases at J, with 16 bases between. Germline assignment: CDR1 SGDLS and CDR2 YYNGEE. The CDR3 DNA is TGTGCCAGCAGCGTAGTAGGACTGGAAACTGGCGGGGAGCTGTTTTTT. It specifies CASSVVGLETGGELFF.

As DNA, the CDR3 is TGTGCCACCTCGACAGACGCGAACACCGGGGAGCTGTTTTTT. Its translation is CATSTDANTGELFF. The chain carries TRBV27 and TRBJ2-2, with D possibly being TRBD1 (5 bases). The CDR3 is 14 amino acids. Germline assignment: CDR1 MNHEY and CDR2 SMNVEV (reference sequence). V shed 10 bases and J shed 0 bases, with 12 bases lying between them.

The genes are TRBV7-9 and TRBJ1-1; 7 bases map to TRBD1. CDR1 and CDR2 from the germline V gene are SEHNR and FQNEAQ (reference sequence). This CDR3 region has 12 residues. Trimming cost V 5 bases and J 11 bases; bases outside gene matches: 8. CDR3 coding DNA: TGTGCCAGCAGCGATCAGACAGGGAACGCTTTCTTT. Translating it yields CASSDQTGNAFF.

The gene calls are TRBV7-3 and TRBJ2-3; 10 bases align to TRBD2. This CDR3 has 15 amino acids. Germline V gene data show CDR1 as SGHTA and CDR2 as FQGTGA. V dropped 5 bases and J dropped 0; count of bases not matched to a gene: 2. The CDR3 region has the DNA TGTGCCAGCAGCGTTAGCGGGGGGAGCACAGATACGCAGTATTTT. This translates into CASSVSGGSTDTQYF.

V usage is TRBV7-2 and J usage is TRBJ1-2; D remains unclear. The CDR3 extends over 12 amino acids. In germline, CDR1 is SGHTA, CDR2 FQGNSA. V lost 1 base, J lost 8 bases, and 8 bases lay in between. In DNA, the CDR3 is TGTGCCAGCAGCTTAGTACAGATCGGCTACACCTTC. Encoded protein: CASSLVQIGYTF.

This clone has a single count. J is TRBJ1-1 and V is TRBV30; 8 bases align to TRBD1. Germline CDR1 is GTSNPN and CDR2 is SVGIG (reference sequence). The CDR3 totals 14 residues. The ends lost 5 bases at V and 1 base at J; junction bases unmatched: 6. This CDR3 reads CAWSKQGGNTEAFF. CDR3 DNA: TGTGCCTGGTCCAAACAGGGGGGGAACACTGAAGCTTTCTTT.

The chain is built from TRBV7-2 and TRBJ1-6; 8 bases agree with TRBD1. Germline V gene sequence: CDR1 SGHTA, CDR2 FQGNSA. The J segment lost 7 bases and the V segment lost 5 bases, leaving 4 bases of the junction unmatched. The CDR3 is 14 amino acids. CDR3 DNA: TGTGCCAGCAGCCCGAGGACAGGGAATTCACCCCTCCACTTT. It codes for CASSPRTGNSPLHF.

This clone has a handful of counts. The chain couples TRBV19 to TRBJ2-3, with a weak D call TRBD2 (6 bases). CDR3 length: 14 residues. Trimming removed 5 bases from V and 2 bases from J, with 11 bases in between. Germline CDR1 is LNHDA and CDR2 is SQIVND (reference sequence). The CDR3 sequence: CASSRGFLTDTQYF. The CDR3 DNA reads as TGTGCCAGTAGTCGGGGGTTTCTCACAGATACGCAGTATTTT.

This clone showed up just a few times. The rearrangement links TRBV7-9 to TRBJ2-7; the D gene is possibly TRBD1 (6 bases). V was cut by 5 bases and J by 3 bases, with 11 bases left in between. CDR1 is SEHNR and CDR2 is FQNEAQ in the germline V gene (reference sequence). CDR3 length: 13 amino acids. The CDR3 DNA follows: TGTGCCAGCAGCCAGACAGGACGCTACGAGCAGTACTTC. The encoded protein is CASSQTGRYEQYF.

Only one count was recorded for this clone. The V and J genes are TRBV18 and TRBJ1-6; 9 bases match TRBD1. The germline CDR1 and CDR2 sequences are KGHSH and LQKENI. The CDR3 has 14 amino acids. The ends lost 3 bases at V and 7 bases at J; junction bases unmatched: 1. CDR3 DNA sequence: TGTGCCAGCTCACCTGGACAGGGGAATTCACCCCTCCACTTT. This translates into CASSPGQGNSPLHF.

This chain joins TRBV10-1 and TRBJ1-2; D uncertain. Looked up from germline, CDR1 is WNHNN and CDR2 is SYGVQD (reference sequence). CDR3 length: 14 amino acids. Trimming stripped 3 bases from V and 8 bases from J, with 16 bases between. The CDR3 DNA reads as TGCGCCAGCAGTGACCCGCCCCTCAACATCGGCTACACCTTC. It codes for CASSDPPLNIGYTF.

This clone has just one count. The chain joins TRBV11-2 to TRBJ2-2, with 7 positions matching TRBD2. Germline trimming cut 2 bases from V and 4 bases from J; bases unmatched to any gene: 4. The germline gives CDR1 SGHAT, CDR2 FQNNGV. The CDR3 is 15 residues long. CDR3 loop: CASSLKRGGTGELFF. The CDR3 coding sequence is TGTGCCAGCAGCTTAAAGCGGGGAGGCACCGGGGAGCTGTTTTTT. The entire variable domain, with the rest obtained from reference TRBV11-2 and TRBJ2-2, is as follows: EAGVAQSPRYKIIEKRQSVAFWCNPISGHATLYWYQQILGQGPKLLIQFQNNGVVDDSQLPKDRFSAERLKGVDSTLKIQPAKLEDSAVYLCASSLKRGGTGELFFGEGSRLTVL.

The rearrangement joins TRBV19 to TRBJ1-1, with TRBD1 matching over 7 bases. Germline V gives CDR1 LNHDA, CDR2 SQIVND (reference sequence). This CDR3 is 16 amino acids long. V dropped 1 base and J dropped 5; count of bases not matched to a gene: 10. For the CDR3, the DNA is TGTGCCAGTAGTATAGGGGCAGGGGGGTCAAGGACTGAAGCTTTCTTT. Protein product: CASSIGAGGSRTEAFF.

The chain carries TRBV7-2 and TRBJ1-5, with 7 bases lining up with TRBD1. V lost 4 bases, J lost 6 bases, and 3 bases stayed unmatched. Germline V gene lookup returns CDR1 SGHTA and CDR2 FQGNSA. CDR3 length: 13 amino acids. The CDR3 here is CASSSQGSQPQHF. For the CDR3, the DNA is TGTGCCAGCAGCTCACAGGGGTCTCAGCCCCAGCATTTT.